The 3 T cell receptor beta chains below come from one sample, sequenced in a study of T cells in Graves' hyperthyroidism and ophthalmopathy (dated by TCRdb to the late 2010s). The library was obtained by multiplex PCR. Sequenced on an Illumina HiSeq 2000. TCR beta CDR3 regions were amplified from RNA transcripts. A first-round RT-PCR of the TCR CDR3 used the HTBI primer set with the Qiagen OneStep RT-PCR kit. The public reads were quality trimmed at Q25 with fastp and then assembled into clones with MiXCR by TCRdb, keeping productive beta chains. Rows are unified per CDR3 protein, each entry keeping the most common DNA and genes. The sample has about 660,000 distinct CDR3 sequences on record, over 40% of them singletons. The ten largest clones represent less than 9.5% of the sample. The specimen sequenced was peripheral blood or thyroid tissue (not recorded which). These receptors originate from an adult man with Graves' disease, either hyperthyroidism or ophthalmopathy (not recorded which).

This clonotype showed up just a few times. This chain uses TRBV9 with TRBJ2-6; TRBD1 aligns across 11 bases. With 3 bases clipped from V and 0 bases from J, the junction kept 5 bases outside the gene matches. The CDR3 loop spans 18 amino acids. Germline lookup yields CDR1 SGDLS and CDR2 YYNGEE. CDR3 loop: CASSAGQGVPSGANVLTF. The CDR3 nucleotides are TGTGCCAGCAGCGCGGGACAGGGGGTTCCCTCTGGGGCCAACGTCCTGACTTTC.

In its sample, this clonotype was seen a few times. V usage is TRBV6-5 and J usage is TRBJ1-1, with TRBD1 as a possible D gene (5 bases). V shed 0 bases and J shed 6 bases, with 14 bases lying between them. CDR3 length: 15 amino acids. Germline V lookup: CDR1 MNHEY, CDR2 SVGAGI. The CDR3 DNA reads as TGTGCCAGCAGTTACTCTAACAGGCATGGGGCTGAAGCTTTCTTT. This codes for CASSYSNRHGAEAFF.

This clonotype occurred once. J is TRBJ1-4 and V is TRBV2, with 8 bases matching TRBD1. V shed 5 bases, J shed 8 bases, and the junction held 10 bases outside the gene matches. CDR3 length: 15 amino acids. Germline-derived CDR1 and CDR2 are SNHLY and FYNNEI. Here the CDR3 reads CASSLTRGPFEKLFF. The CDR3 DNA reads as TGTGCCAGCAGTTTAACCAGGGGGCCCTTCGAAAAACTGTTTTTT.